The following is a TCR beta chain sequence with its context. This clonotype was observed many times. Its antigen is currently not known. One base away there is no much larger clone; base qualities are not given. The entry originates in a study of CD8 T cells in ankylosing spondylitis (dated by TCRdb to about 2017). Background on the whole study: The study set out to find disease-linked TCR variants by profiling T cell receptor beta repertoires in ankylosing spondylitis patients and healthy donors. In total, the full study cohort was made up of 85 to 140 healthy donors and some 26 ankylosing spondylitis patients. Peripheral blood was sampled, and synovial fluid was also collected from ankylosing spondylitis patients. Results and caveats for the whole study, not just this receptor: A TCR beta motif of several highly homologous amino acid variants appeared characteristic of blood from ankylosing spondylitis patients. Significant enrichment of the disease-linked clones was reported in matched synovial fluid samples from ankylosing spondylitis patients. In peripheral blood, the disease-linked clones were found at relatively low frequencies and had a CD8+ phenotype. Some TCR beta motif variants had previously been reported in synovial fluid and blood of reactive arthritis patients, which suggested common disease-initiation mechanisms.

The data were produced on an Illumina HiSeq 2500. Quantitative 5'-RACE with molecular barcodes was used to prepare TCR beta libraries. The authors' pipeline ran thus. To identify disease-linked TCR variants, a new computational method was used, one built on a probabilistic model of VDJ rearrangement. The raw public data were reprocessed by TCRdb itself: fastp quality trimming at Q25, MiXCR clonotype calling, in-frame beta chains only. Here each entry gathers all rows of one CDR3 protein and keeps the most common genes and DNA. TCRdb, not the original authors, processed these V and J calls. The sample records about 230,000 distinct CDR3 sequences, approximately 8% of which are singletons. The biggest ten clones account for around 5.1% of the sample. V lost 4 bases and J lost 3 bases; the stretch between them is 19 bases long. The germline V gene sets CDR1 to SQVTM and CDR2 to ANQGSEA. The CDR3 starts with the cysteine, ends with the phenylalanine, and has 15 residues. Here the CDR3 DNA is all that survives: 45 bases in frame from base 1.

The chain is encoded by TRBV29-1 joined to TRBJ2-7, with a tentative D gene TRBD2 over 5 matching bases. The sequencing sample was made of blood, either unsorted or a sorted T cell fraction (not recorded which). The source of this sequence is a female donor with ankylosing spondylitis or in good health (not recorded which). The CDR3 is CSVVLQSGVGYEQYF. The DNA sequence reads TGCAGCGTTGTGTTACAGTCCGGGGTGGGCTACGAGCAGTACTTC.